This TCR beta chain originates from a study of Ad26.COV2.S vaccination and SARS-CoV-2 variants. Study-level information: Ad26.COV2.S was injected intramuscularly once or twice, 56 days apart.

Treatment specified: 15 to 20 received Ad26.COV2.S at low or high dose, single or two shots; about 5 received placebo; per-sample allocation not given. Specimen acquisition occurred on day 63 following the initial vaccine or placebo injection. In Boston, the donor was an adult between 18-55 years of age. The study, taken as a whole, reports: Estimates derived from TCR breadth and depth analyses may have underestimated total T cell responses. Spike-specific TCR breadth was greater in vaccine than placebo recipients.

TCRdb's table, derived via immunoSEQ multiplex PCR, lists solely in-frame clones and lacks some. This sample has some 330,000 clones, with 85% to 90% found just once. This CDR3 is built from 16 residues. In germline, CDR1 is SGHRS, CDR2 YFSETQ. With 5 bases removed from V and 3 bases from J, the gap between germline ends came to 17 bases. With regard to this clone: Its antigen is as yet unknown.

The V gene is TRBV5-1, the J gene TRBJ2-2; possibly TRBD1 for D (5 bases). This TCR was sampled from a person aged 18-65 years who received the Ad26.COV2.S COVID-19 vaccine or a placebo. The sample here was peripheral blood, taken in a trial of Ad26.COV2.S vaccine versus placebo. The CDR3 sequence: CASSPSPRADTGELFF. Written as DNA, the CDR3 is TGCGCCAGCAGTCCATCCCCCAGGGCGGACACCGGGGAGCTGTTTTTT.